The clone carrying this T cell receptor beta chain was counted ten times or more. Original handling: Cell counts per sample came from amplifying reference gene primers. The assay was immunoSEQ multiplex PCR, and TCRdb's table has in-frame clones only and misses some. Clone size and V and J calls were adopted from that table, with D and trimming inferred from the DNA. This table has 90,000 to 110,000 clones, over 75% appearing once. CDR3 size: 13 residues. Germline CDR1 SNHLY, CDR2 FYNNEI. V lost 5 bases, J lost 7 bases, and 5 bases stayed unmatched. This entry belongs to a study of blood T cell repertoires in COVID-19. Study-wide context: The United States, Italy and Spain provided the acute and convalescent COVID-19 samples. Nucleic acid was either cDNA or gDNA, and it came from T cells, B-cell-depleted T cells, or PBMCs.

The receptor was derived from a woman in her 50s with acute or convalescent COVID-19. Sequences were obtained from peripheral blood. This chain connects TRBV2 to TRBJ2-7; 10 nucleotides align to TRBD1. The CDR3 DNA is TGTGCCAGCAGTCGGACAGGGGGTGTAGAGCAGTACTTC. Its protein product is CASSRTGGVEQYF.